The entry below gives a single T cell receptor (beta chain) sequence along with its context. This sample was included in a study of T cell changes during pregnancy in multiple sclerosis. The method was immunoSEQ multiplex PCR; TCRdb's version includes in-frame clones alone and lacks a portion of them. The table has tens of thousands of clones, more than 90% seen once. V lost 3 bases and J lost 3, with 12 bases in between. CDR3 length: 15 residues. The V gene's germline CDR1 is SGHTA and CDR2 FQGNSA. The sequence was collected from a female donor with multiple sclerosis, enrolled in a pregnancy study. The chain joins TRBV7-2 to TRBJ1-5; D may be TRBD1 (5 bases). The sample here was peripheral blood, taken before pregnancy. The CDR3 nucleotides read TGTGCCAGCAGCTTCAGGCAGGGTCCCAATCAGCCCCAGCATTTT. Amino acids: CASSFRQGPNQPQHF.